Given below is one T cell receptor (beta chain) in context. The CDR3 contains 12 residues. Per the germline V gene, CDR1 is MNHNY and CDR2 is SVGAGI (reference sequence). Trimming removed 10 bases at V and 5 bases at J, with 15 bases between. This entry belongs to a study of technical replicates of blood from a handful of donors. TCRdb's table, derived via immunoSEQ multiplex PCR, lists solely in-frame clones and lacks some. The sample has about 95,000 clones; approximately 95% are singletons. The sample taken for sequencing was T cells isolated from PBMCs. The rearrangement uses TRBV6-6 and TRBJ2-7, with D possibly TRBD1 on 6 matching bases. The clonotype comes from a human donor in good health. The CDR3 loop is CATAQGINEQYF. CDR3 DNA sequence: TGTGCCACCGCCCAGGGGATAAACGAGCAGTACTTC.